The T cell receptor (beta chain) described here comes from a study of CD8 T cells in Susac syndrome (dated by TCRdb to between 2018 and 2021). Broadly, across the study: Whether CD8+ T cell activation and differentiation in Susac syndrome was antigen driven was tested using repertoire sequencing. Beyond this particular receptor, the publication reports: The number of individuals in the TCR sequencing and HLA analysis was recognized as being relatively small.

The germline ends are 13 bases apart after V is trimmed by 4 bases and J by 0 bases. Sequences SGHTA (CDR1) and FQGNSA (CDR2) are obtained from the germline V gene. Including the terminal cysteine and phenylalanine, the CDR3 comprises 15 residues. Kept here is only the CDR3 DNA, which spans 45 bases and is read in frame from base 1. To note about this clonotype: Its antigen is currently not known. No base quality information exists; no much larger clone differs at one position.

RNA was extracted using the RNeasy kit, and about 0.45 to 1 ug of the RNA was reverse transcribed with random hexamers. The immunoSEQ multiplex PCR assay, which covers 54 Vbeta and 13 Jbeta segments, was used to amplify TCR beta CDR3 regions. To correct PCR amplification bias, a synthetic template baseline was used for both primer optimization and computational correction. The paper's data handling went like this. Reads were annotated to V, D and J genes according to IMGT and were analyzed with immunoSEQ Analyzer, with only productive sequences retained. Clonality was calculated as one minus the Shannon entropy normalized by log2 of the number of productive unique sequences. For each patient and control, public and private clones were evaluated within the 100 most prevalent clones. Clones were defined as Susac-specific if absent from the healthy and MS cohorts, from approximately 1,100 published viral clones and from other ImmuneACCESS disease sequences. Clones were called with MiXCR by TCRdb after fastp trimmed the public reads at Q25, and only in-frame beta chains were retained. Under each unique CDR3 protein, matching rows form one entry showing the most common genes and DNA. TCRdb, rather than the study authors, made the V and J calls. This sample has 300,000 or so distinct CDR3 sequences in its table, and 92% of those were observed once. Together, the top ten hold about 0.07% of the sample.

High-throughput TCR beta sequencing profiled peripheral blood CD8+ and CD4+ T cells from healthy donors, Susac syndrome patients and multiple sclerosis patients. The multiple sclerosis controls were treatment-naive patients whose relapsing-remitting disease, either stable or active, fulfilled the revised McDonald criteria. Bulk CD8+ and CD4+ T cells were purified magnetically by negative isolation, whereas CD8+ TEMRA cells were enriched by FACS. Blood was collected in EDTA tubes and processed within 24 hours, with PBMCs isolated through density gradient centrifugation. PBMCs intended for TCR sequencing were cryopreserved in liquid nitrogen and thawed later in a water bath at 37 degrees C. The sorted or isolated CD4+, CD8+ and CD8+ TEMRA cells had a purity of 90% or higher.

This receptor was obtained from a human donor with multiple sclerosis. The sequencing sample was made of CD4+ T cells from PBMCs. The chain is assembled from TRBV7-2 and TRBJ2-7; the D gene remains uncertain. The CDR3 reads as follows: CASSSIRDHSYEQYF. The DNA sequence reads TGTGCCAGCAGCTCGATCCGCGACCACTCCTACGAGCAGTACTTC. Outside the CDR3, residues come from the reference TRBV7-2 and TRBJ2-7 proteins, so the full variable domain is: GAGVSQSPSNKVTEKGKDVELRCDPISGHTALYWYRQSLGQGLEFLIYFQGNSAPDKSGLPSDRFSAERTGGSVSTLTIQRTQQEDSAVYLCASSSIRDHSYEQYFGPGTRLTVT.